The 21 T cell receptor beta chains listed next were all sequenced from one sample in a study of read filtering for tumor transcriptome and immune sequencing. The library was built from roughly 400 ng RNA with molecular barcoded adaptors for alpha/delta and beta/gamma chains. In TCRdb, the reads were re-called with MiXCR into one record per CDR3 protein. The table has fewer than 45,000 distinct CDR3 sequences, approximately 12% seen once. The source material was a population of CD138-negative cells sorted from bone marrow. Receptors were obtained from a donor aged 40 or older with multiple myeloma.

This clonotype was counted ten times or more. The CDR3 sequence: CASSRREEQYF. Written as DNA, the CDR3 is TGTGCCAGCAGCCGCAGGGAAGAGCAGTATTTT. The V and J genes are TRBV4-2 and TRBJ2-3; D might be TRBD1 (5 bases). The germline V gene encodes CDR1 LGHNA and CDR2 YNFKEQ. Trimming stripped 4 bases from V and 11 bases from J, with 10 bases between. This CDR3 has 11 amino acids.

This clonotype was observed many times. The chain uses TRBV29-1 and TRBJ2-1; the match to TRBD1 covers 8 bases. With V trimmed by 7 bases and J by 0 bases, 2 bases remained unmatched. Germline V gene sequence: CDR1 SQVTM, CDR2 ANQGSEA. This CDR3 is built from 13 residues. The CDR3 is CSGGTGSYNEQFF. Here the CDR3 DNA reads TGCAGCGGTGGGACAGGCTCCTACAATGAGCAGTTCTTC.

This clonotype was observed many times. The chain has TRBV5-1 and TRBJ2-3; no clear D gene. Germline V gene lookup returns CDR1 SGHRS and CDR2 YFSETQ. Trimming removed 3 bases from V and 6 bases from J, with 11 bases in between. The CDR3 consists of 13 residues. The CDR3 protein is CASSSPGRDTQYF. The CDR3, as DNA: TGCGCCAGCAGCTCGCCAGGTCGGGATACGCAGTATTTT.

This clonotype was detected many times. The chain recombines TRBV24-1 with TRBJ2-1; D is possibly TRBD2 (5 bases). The length of the CDR3 is 14 residues. Deletions cut 4 bases from V and 1 base from J, with 7 bases between. CDR1 is KGHDR and CDR2 is SFDVKD in the germline V gene. This chain's CDR3 is CATSERASYNEQFF. CDR3 bases: TGTGCCACCAGTGAGCGGGCGTCCTACAATGAGCAGTTCTTC.

In this sample, this clonotype turned up many times. Here the CDR3 DNA reads TGTGCCAGCAGCCGCGGGACTAGCGGTAACAATGAGCAGTTCTTC. Amino acids: CASSRGTSGNNEQFF. The V call is TRBV4-2, the J call TRBJ2-1; 11 nucleotides agree with TRBD2. With V trimmed by 4 bases and J by 5 bases, 4 bases remained unmatched. Looked up from germline, CDR1 is LGHNA and CDR2 is YNFKEQ. The CDR3 sequence is 15 residues long.

Notes on this clonotype: Since a much larger clone is just one base distant, this may be a read error. This sequence joins TRBV6-5 and TRBJ2-7; 7 bases agree with TRBD1. The CDR3 covers 14 residues. Germline V gene data show CDR1 as MNHEY and CDR2 as SVGAGI. CDR3 residues: CAGSHRDSTYEQYF. In nucleotides, the CDR3 is TGTGCCGGCAGTCACAGGGACAGTACCTACGAGCAGTACTTC.

This clonotype was detected only once. The junction shows a germline mismatch at one end, possibly a read error. V gene TRBV18 combines with J gene TRBJ1-1; D remains unclear. CDR1 and CDR2 (germline): KGHSH, LQKENI. CDR3 length: 13 amino acids. The CDR3 sequence: CASSPLGNTEACF. The CDR3 region has the DNA TGTGCCAGCTCACCACTTGGGAACACTGAAGCTTGCTTT.

In this sample, this clonotype turned up many times. The J gene is TRBJ2-1, the V gene TRBV7-9; D is possibly TRBD2 (6 bases). Germline V gene sequence: CDR1 SEHNR, CDR2 FQNEAQ (reference sequence). This CDR3 spans 14 amino acids. V was trimmed by 1 base and J by 8 bases, leaving 12 bases between them. The CDR3 here is CASSLEPAGHEQFF. CDR3 sequence (DNA): TGTGCCAGCAGCTTAGAACCAGCGGGCCATGAGCAGTTCTTC.

This clonotype was counted at least ten times. The V call is TRBV28, the J call TRBJ2-7; D remains unclear. The J call may be faulty, since TRBJ2-5 better matches the DNA end. The CDR3 is 12 amino acids. The V gene's germline CDR1 is MDHEN and CDR2 SYDVKM. The CDR3, as DNA: TGTGCCAGCAGTTCCTCGGTGGGGACCCAGTACTTC. Translation: CASSSSVGTQYF.

Details on this clonotype: Since a much larger clone is just one base distant, this may be a read error. The V call is TRBV5-1, the J call TRBJ2-5; D unclear. Between the trimmed V and J ends, which lost 3 bases and 5 bases, there was a span of 14 bases. CDR1 is SGHRS and CDR2 is YFSETQ in the germline V gene. CDR3 length equals 14 residues. This chain's CDR3 is CASSSDGVHETQYF. The CDR3 DNA is TGCGCCAGCAGCTCGGATGGGGTACACGAGACCCAGTACTTC.

In this sample, this clonotype turned up many times. The genes are TRBV2 and TRBJ1-4; no clear D gene. The CDR3 contains 15 residues. Per the germline V gene, CDR1 is SNHLY and CDR2 is FYNNEI. V dropped 7 bases and J dropped 6 bases, with 18 bases sitting between them. The CDR3 protein is CASTRSEEFYEKLFF. The CDR3 DNA reads as TGTGCCAGCACCCGATCGGAGGAGTTTTATGAAAAACTGTTTTTT.

This clonotype has at least ten counts. The V call is TRBV27, the J call TRBJ2-1; D might be TRBD1 (6 bases). The CDR3 loop spans 13 amino acids. Trimming left V 11 bases short and J 0 bases short, with 11 bases between. Per germline, CDR1 MNHEY and CDR2 SMNVEV (reference sequence). Written as DNA, the CDR3 is TGTGCCGTAAGGGGGAGCTCCTACAATGAGCAGTTCTTC. Translated, it gives CAVRGSSYNEQFF.

This clonotype was counted many times. This chain links TRBV27 with TRBJ2-1; 13 bases map to TRBD2. CDR1 is MNHEY and CDR2 is SMNVEV in the germline V gene (reference sequence). The ends lost 5 bases at V and 2 bases at J; junction bases unmatched: 12. The CDR3 contains 19 residues. The CDR3 loop reads CASSELGLAGYIAYNEQFF. The CDR3, as DNA: TGTGCCAGCAGTGAGTTGGGACTAGCGGGGTATATAGCCTACAATGAGCAGTTCTTC.

This clonotype was seen many times. This chain joins TRBV20-1 and TRBJ2-3; 9 bases map to TRBD2. V was pared by 3 bases and J by 5 bases, with 9 bases of the junction left unmatched. The germline V gene encodes CDR1 DFQATT and CDR2 SNEGSKA (reference sequence). The CDR3 covers 15 residues. CDR3 DNA sequence: TGCAGTGCTAGTTCGAGGCGGGGGGGCATAGATACGCAGTATTTT. Encoded protein: CSASSRRGGIDTQYF.

This clonotype has a count of ten or more. The V call is TRBV5-6, the J call TRBJ1-1; 9 nucleotides align to TRBD1. V dropped 3 bases and J dropped 5; count of bases not matched to a gene: 5. Germline-derived CDR1 and CDR2 are SGHDT and YYEEEE. CDR3 length equals 14 residues. The CDR3 loop reads CASSSLTGGTEAFF. CDR3 bases: TGTGCCAGCAGCTCTCTGACAGGGGGGACTGAAGCTTTCTTT.

Regarding this clonotype: Its ends do not fully match the called genes, so a read error is possible. This rearrangement joins TRBV12-3 or TRBV12-4 to TRBJ2-3; D gene ambiguous. The CDR3 sequence is 14 residues long. This chain's CDR3 is CASSPPSHTDAQYF. The CDR3 DNA follows: TGTGCCAGCAGTCCCCCATCCCACACAGATGCGCAGTATTTT.

This clonotype occurred many times. The chain employs TRBV7-2 and TRBJ2-5; D call uncertain. The V gene's germline CDR1 is SGHTA and CDR2 FQGNSA. The CDR3 is 11 residues long. V lost 10 bases and J 1 base, leaving 7 bases between the germline ends. The CDR3 sequence is CATRLQETQYF. CDR3 coding DNA: TGTGCCACCCGACTCCAAGAGACCCAGTACTTC.

The table lists this clonotype with many counts. The chain combines TRBV12-3 or TRBV12-4 with TRBJ1-1; TRBD1 matches 7 bases. This CDR3 contains 18 residues. The ends lost 2 bases at V and 11 bases at J; junction bases unmatched: 23. The CDR3 region has the DNA TGTGCCAGCAGTTTAATCCTTCGGTCAGGGGGTACGGAACAAGGGGCTTTCTTT. Its translation: CASSLILRSGGTEQGAFF.

A few counts support this clonotype. The chain combines TRBV5-4 with TRBJ1-1; TRBD1 matches 10 bases. This CDR3 spans 15 amino acids. V shed 4 bases and J 1 base; nucleotides not matched to a gene: 4. Germline-derived CDR1 and CDR2 are SGHNT and YYREEE (reference sequence). DNA of the CDR3: TGTGCCAGCAGCCAGGGACAGGGGCAGAACACTGAAGCTTTCTTT. This gives the protein CASSQGQGQNTEAFF.

This clonotype was detected ten times or more. The genes are TRBV7-8 and TRBJ2-2, with TRBD2 identical over 10 bases. The CDR3 totals 16 residues. V was pared by 4 bases and J by 1 base, with 3 bases of the junction left unmatched. Germline V lookup: CDR1 SGHVS, CDR2 FQNEAQ. The CDR3 region has the DNA TGTGCCAGCAGCTACATAGCGGGGGGGAACACCGGGGAGCTGTTTTTT. This translates into CASSYIAGGNTGELFF.

This clonotype was observed many times. This rearrangement joins TRBV14 to TRBJ2-2, with D perhaps assigned TRBD1 or TRBD2 (5 bases each). Germline V gives CDR1 SGHDN, CDR2 FVKESK. This CDR3 comprises 15 residues. V was shortened by 4 bases and J by 5 bases, with 14 bases between the two germline ends. The CDR3 here is CASSPGTLRTGELFF. CDR3 coding DNA: TGTGCCAGCAGCCCGGGGACCTTGAGGACCGGGGAGCTGTTTTTT.